Listed below are T cell receptor beta chains from one sample, sequenced in a study of T-cell memory formation after mild COVID-19. In TCRdb, the 5' RACE reads were re-called with MiXCR into one record per CDR3 protein. The sample includes fewer than 500,000 distinct CDR3 sequences, around a quarter of them seen just once. Sequencing was carried out using PBMCs or a T cell subset sorted from them (not recorded which). The receptors derive from an adult woman who had mild COVID-19 (a few samples of this study predate the infection). Cell type and time point are not known. CDR3s include the opening cysteine and the closing phenylalanine or tryptophan. A D gene is named only where the DNA matches it firmly. The size entry is marked missing in some rows and otherwise reads once, few, many or a size class.

j_call d_call v_call clone_size cdr3_length cdr3_nt cdr3_aa
TRBJ2-7 TRBD1 TRBV5-1 few 14 TGCGCCAGCAGCTCCCGGGACAGGGGCGACGAGCAGTACTTC CASSSRDRGDEQYF
TRBJ2-5 TRBD2 TRBV6-5 . 17 TGTGCCAGCAGTTACTCGTACGGGAGGCCCATTCGAGAGACCCAGTACTTC CASSYSYGRPIRETQYF
TRBJ2-2 . TRBV5-1 . 15 TGCGCCAGCAGAGTAGATACAGGGCAAACCGGGGAGCTGTTTTTT CASRVDTGQTGELFF
TRBJ2-3 . TRBV10-2 . 13 TGCGCCAGCAGCTCCGGGGACGGGGATACGCAGTATTTT CASSSGDGDTQYF
TRBJ2-1 . TRBV7-9 . 14 TGTGCCAGCAGCTTAGTTGGGGTGGGCGATGAGCAGTTCTTC CASSLVGVGDEQFF
TRBJ2-7 TRBD2 TRBV7-6 . 17 TGTGCCAGCAGCTCCCCATCCGGGGGAGGGACGGCCTACGAGCAGTACTTC CASSSPSGGGTAYEQYF
TRBJ2-4 TRBD2 TRBV4-2 few 21 TGTGCCAGCAGCCAAGAAGTTTGGGTACTAGCGGGGGACCTAGCCAAAAACATTCAGTACTTC CASSQEVWVLAGDLAKNIQYF
TRBJ2-4 . TRBV7-4 once 15 TGTGCCAGCAGCTTGACTATTCTAGCCAAAAACATTCAGTACTTC CASSLTILAKNIQYF
TRBJ2-1 . TRBV7-2 few 17 TGTGCCAGCAGCCCGCCCCGGGGGTGGAGCTCCTACAATGAGCAGTTCTTC CASSPPRGWSSYNEQFF
TRBJ1-2 . TRBV7-9 few 14 TGTGCCAGCAGCCACCGGGACAATCCTGATGGCTACACCTTC CASSHRDNPDGYTF
TRBJ2-4 TRBD1 TRBV12-3/TRBV12-4 . 14 TGTGCCAGCACCCTGACAGGGGACCAAAACATTCAGTACTTC CASTLTGDQNIQYF
TRBJ2-3 . TRBV20-1 . 15 TGCAGTGCTCTCCGGACGTCGCGCGGGCCAGATACGCAGTATTTT CSALRTSRGPDTQYF
TRBJ1-5 TRBD1 TRBV12-3/TRBV12-4 few 14 TGTGCCAGCAGCCGGGACAGGAGCAATCAGCCCCAGCATTTT CASSRDRSNQPQHF
TRBJ1-5 TRBD1 TRBV29-1 . 13 TGCAGCGTAGCGACAGGGTATTATCAGCCCCAGCATTTT CSVATGYYQPQHF
TRBJ1-5 . TRBV2 . 16 TGTGCCAGCAGTGAAGCTCGCGTCTATAGCAATCAGCCCCAGCATTTT CASSEARVYSNQPQHF
TRBJ2-7 . TRBV5-4 . 13 TGTGCCAGCAGCCCCCAATCTTTGGACGAGCAGTACTTC CASSPQSLDEQYF
TRBJ2-1 . TRBV9 . 14 TGTGCCAGCAGCGTAGGAGAAGGCTACAATGAGCAGTTCTTC CASSVGEGYNEQFF
TRBJ1-1 . TRBV6-6 few 13 TGTGCCAGCAGCGTCGATAAGTACACTGAAGCTTTCTTT CASSVDKYTEAFF
TRBJ2-1 . TRBV6-1 few 15 TGTGCCAGCAGTGAATGGGGGGGCCCTTACAATGAGCAGTTCTTC CASSEWGGPYNEQFF
TRBJ1-1 . TRBV29-1 . 14 TGCAGCGTTGTCAGAAGTGAAGGGTTCACTGAAGCTTTCTTT CSVVRSEGFTEAFF
TRBJ2-7 TRBD1 TRBV12-3/TRBV12-4 few 12 TGTGCCAGCAGACAGGGGCACTACGAGCAGTACTTC CASRQGHYEQYF
TRBJ1-1 TRBD1 TRBV6-1 . 19 TGTGCCAGCAGTGAAGCGCACTATGTGGGACAGGGAGGGAGCACTGAAGCTTTCTTT CASSEAHYVGQGGSTEAFF
TRBJ1-1 . TRBV24-1 . 16 TGTGCCACCAGTGGAAGCGGAGTTACGGATAGCACTGAAGCTTTCTTT CATSGSGVTDSTEAFF
TRBJ2-1 TRBD2 TRBV7-2 few 15 TGTGCCAGCAGCCCCGGGACTATCTTACAAGGTGAGCAGTTCTTC CASSPGTILQGEQFF
TRBJ2-5 TRBD1 TRBV4-1 . 14 TGCGCCAGCAGCCCTGGGACAGGGAAAGAGACCCAGTACTTC CASSPGTGKETQYF
TRBJ2-1 TRBD1 TRBV5-1 . 18 TGCGCCAGCAGCTTGGCCCCAGGGGGTCGGGGCTCCTACAATGAGCAGTTCTTC CASSLAPGGRGSYNEQFF
TRBJ2-1 TRBD2 TRBV4-3 . 17 TGCGCCAGCAGCCAAGATGGGACTAGCGGGAGACGCAATGAGCAGTTCTTC CASSQDGTSGRRNEQFF
TRBJ2-2 . TRBV6-4 . 12 TGTGCCAGCAGTGACTCGTTCGGGGAGCTGTTTTTT CASSDSFGELFF
TRBJ2-7 . TRBV7-9 . 15 TGTGCCAGCAGCTTAGGGGGATGGGAAGGGCTCGAGCAGTACTTC CASSLGGWEGLEQYF
TRBJ2-3 TRBD1 TRBV6-6 . 16 TGTGCCAGCAGTTCCGGGGACAGGGGGCGGACAGATACGCAGTATTTT CASSSGDRGRTDTQYF
TRBJ1-6 . TRBV4-1 . 12 TGCGCCAGCAGCCAACAAGGGGGACCCCTCCACTTT CASSQQGGPLHF
TRBJ2-7 . TRBV7-9 many 16 TGTGCCAGCAGCTCCGAAGTTCGGGACGGATACTACGAGCAGTACTTC CASSSEVRDGYYEQYF
TRBJ2-7 TRBD1 TRBV20-1 . 15 TGCAGTGCTAGAAGGACAGGCCTAACTTCCTACGAGCAGTACTTC CSARRTGLTSYEQYF